This passage covers 3 T cell receptor beta chains from one sample sequenced in a study of T cell repertoires in cytomegalovirus infection. TCRdb passed the reads through MiXCR, listing each CDR3 protein once. The sample consists of approximately 500,000 distinct CDR3 sequences, about 15% of them appearing once. Sequencing was done on a sample of CD8+ T cells from PBMCs. The receptor source for this set is a human donor in good health (CMV status not recorded). Some clones in this sample may be carry-over from other donors' samples.

This clonotype has more than one count but fewer than ten. This chain links TRBV11-2 with TRBJ2-4; D is possibly TRBD2 (6 bases). The CDR3 is 18 amino acids. Looked up from germline, CDR1 is SGHAT and CDR2 is FQNNGV. Trimming took 5 bases from V and 0 from J, leaving 20 bases between them. CDR3 amino acids: CASSLLPGEGIAKNIQYF. The CDR3, as DNA: TGTGCCAGCAGCCTCCTCCCGGGAGAGGGGATAGCCAAAAACATTCAGTACTTC.

In its sample, this clonotype was seen many times. The chain carries TRBV4-1 and TRBJ2-1, with 7 bases fitting TRBD2. Germline-derived CDR1 and CDR2 are MGHRA and YSYEKL. The CDR3 loop spans 18 amino acids. Trimming at V came to 2 bases and at J to 0 bases, leaving 10 bases not matched to a gene. For the CDR3, the DNA is TGCGCCAGCAGCCAACTTTCGTATGGCGGGAGCTCCTACAATGAGCAGTTCTTC. Protein: CASSQLSYGGSSYNEQFF.

This clonotype was seen at least ten times. The chain links TRBV7-9 to TRBJ2-7, with a possible D match to TRBD1 (6 bases). Trimming shortened V by 6 bases and J by 0 bases, and 15 bases separated the two germline ends. CDR1 and CDR2 (germline): SEHNR, FQNEAQ (reference sequence). The CDR3 length is 15 residues. The CDR3 loop reads CASSPSGHSSYEQYF. CDR3 sequence (DNA): TGTGCCAGCAGTCCCTCGGGACATAGCTCCTACGAGCAGTACTTC.